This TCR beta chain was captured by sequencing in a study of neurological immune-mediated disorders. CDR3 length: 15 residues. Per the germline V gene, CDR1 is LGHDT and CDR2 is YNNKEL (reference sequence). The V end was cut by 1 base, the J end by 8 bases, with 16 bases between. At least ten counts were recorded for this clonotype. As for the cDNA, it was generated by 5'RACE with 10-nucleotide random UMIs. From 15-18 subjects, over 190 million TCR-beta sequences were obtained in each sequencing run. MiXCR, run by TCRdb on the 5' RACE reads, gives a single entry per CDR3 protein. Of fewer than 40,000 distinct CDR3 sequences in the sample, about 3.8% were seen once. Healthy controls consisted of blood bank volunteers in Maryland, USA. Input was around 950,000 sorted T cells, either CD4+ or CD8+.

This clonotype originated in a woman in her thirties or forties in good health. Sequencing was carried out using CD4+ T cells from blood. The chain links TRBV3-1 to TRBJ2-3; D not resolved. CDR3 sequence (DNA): TGTGCCAGCAGCCAAGTCGCTGTTGGGCTTCTTACGCAGTATTTT. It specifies CASSQVAVGLLTQYF.